Shown below are 17 T cell receptor beta chains from a single sample sequenced in a study of shared clonotypes between healthy human individuals. The data were produced by immunoSEQ multiplex PCR, yet TCRdb's version contains in-frame clones alone and is incomplete. Here the sample spans nearly 1,000,000 clones, approximately 76% being singletons. The sequencing input was memory CD4+ T cells sorted from blood. The subset here: CD45RA-negative fraction. Receptor source: a man aged 18-30 years in good health.

The rearrangement joins TRBV7-2 to TRBJ1-5; D not certain. This CDR3 region has 15 residues. Germline assignment: CDR1 SGHTA and CDR2 FQGNSA. V lost 2 bases to trimming and J lost 0 bases, with 8 bases between them. The CDR3 here is CASSLSGDSNQPQHF. In nucleotides, the CDR3 is TGTGCCAGCAGCTTATCGGGAGATAGCAATCAGCCCCAGCATTTT.

This sequence joins TRBV4-2 and TRBJ1-3; D is perhaps TRBD1 (6 bases). V lost 4 bases to trimming and J lost 3 bases, with 13 bases between them. The CDR3 extends over 15 amino acids. Germline assignment: CDR1 LGHNA and CDR2 YNFKEQ. The CDR3 DNA reads TGTGCCAGCAGCCGAGCTGAGGGGGATGGAAACACCATATATTTT. As protein: CASSRAEGDGNTIYF.

The chain uses TRBV27 and TRBJ1-2; 9 bases are a match to TRBD1. Germline CDR1 is MNHEY and CDR2 is SMNVEV (reference sequence). This CDR3 spans 14 amino acids. After removal of 6 bases from V and 3 bases from J, the junction contained 5 bases not matched to a gene. This CDR3 reads CASRKQGADYGYTF. The CDR3 DNA follows: TGTGCCAGCAGAAAACAGGGGGCGGACTATGGCTACACCTTC.

This chain connects TRBV4-1 to TRBJ2-3; 10 nucleotides match TRBD2. CDR3 length: 17 amino acids. V gave up 0 bases and J gave up 3 bases; unmatched junction bases: 6. Looked up from germline, CDR1 is MGHRA and CDR2 is YSYEKL. CDR3 loop: CASSQEGAGGLTDTQYF. As DNA, the CDR3 is TGCGCCAGCAGCCAAGAAGGAGCGGGGGGGCTGACAGATACGCAGTATTTT.

The chain combines TRBV28 with TRBJ1-4; no firm D call. Trimming cost V 4 bases and J 0 bases, with 9 bases left between them. CDR1 is MDHEN, CDR2 SYDVKM, per germline. The CDR3 is 15 residues long. The CDR3 DNA reads as TGTGCCAGCAGTTCACAGACCGCAACTAATGAAAAACTGTTTTTT. Translation: CASSSQTATNEKLFF.

This clone was observed a single time. The chain recombines TRBV7-2 with TRBJ2-5; TRBD2 agrees at 8 bases. The CDR3 sequence is 17 residues long. Losses at the gene ends were 1 base for V and 4 bases for J; bases not matched to a gene: 11. Germline-derived CDR1 and CDR2 are SGHTA and FQGNSA. Here the CDR3 reads CASSLVPRGGRRETQYF. The CDR3 region has the DNA TGTGCCAGCAGCTTAGTCCCTCGCGGGGGGCGTCGAGAGACCCAGTACTTC.

The chain is built from TRBV19 and TRBJ1-2, with a possible D match to TRBD1 (5 bases). The CDR3 has 12 residues. The ends were cut back, 3 bases at V and 3 bases at J, with 5 bases in the middle. Germline V gene lookup returns CDR1 LNHDA and CDR2 SQIVND (reference sequence). The CDR3 coding sequence is TGTGCCAGTAGTATGGGGGACTATGGCTACACCTTC. Translated, it gives CASSMGDYGYTF.

This clone was seen just once. This chain links TRBV30 with TRBJ1-3, with 7 nucleotides matching TRBD1. The CDR3 has 13 amino acids. Germline V gives CDR1 GTSNPN, CDR2 SVGIG (reference sequence). Unmatched junction bases numbered 7, after V lost 4 bases and J lost 7 bases. The CDR3 DNA sequence: TGTGCCTGGAACCGACAGGGTCGTAACACCATATATTTT. Its translation is CAWNRQGRNTIYF.

The CDR3 nucleotides are TGTGCCAGTCAGGGGGCCCGCACAGATACGCAGTATTTT. Amino acids: CASQGARTDTQYF. The rearrangement uses TRBV6-1 and TRBJ2-3, with TRBD1 matching over 8 bases. The CDR3 contains 13 residues. J was trimmed by 1 base and V by 9 bases; bases with no gene match: 3. Germline V lookup: CDR1 MNHNS, CDR2 SASEGT.

Points on this clone: This CDR3 is also generated by other DNA sequences in the sample. The chain recombines TRBV10-1 with TRBJ2-2; 9 bases line up with TRBD2. The CDR3 loop spans 16 amino acids. Trimming removed 1 base from V and 6 bases from J; junction bases left unmatched: 6. Germline CDR1 reads WNHNN; CDR2 reads SYGVQD (reference sequence). CDR3 loop: CASSEFGTSMAGELFF. CDR3 DNA sequence: TGCGCCAGCAGTGAGTTTGGGACTAGCATGGCCGGGGAGCTGTTTTTT.

This clone has only a few counts. The gene calls are TRBV30 and TRBJ1-6; D might be TRBD1 (5 bases). V lost 3 bases, J lost 9 bases, and 12 bases lay in between. This CDR3 has 13 amino acids. Germline-derived CDR1 and CDR2 are GTSNPN and SVGIG (reference sequence). The CDR3 DNA reads TGTGCCTGGAGCACCACAGGTGGTTCACCCCTCCACTTT. It yields the protein CAWSTTGGSPLHF.

This sequence joins TRBV7-2 and TRBJ2-5; weak D call: TRBD2 (5 bases). Trimming removed 1 base at V and 4 bases at J, with 13 bases between. The CDR3 contains 15 residues. Germline CDR1 SGHTA, CDR2 FQGNSA. CDR3 DNA sequence: TGTGCCAGCAGCTTAGTGGCAGTTCTAGCAGAGACCCAGTACTTC. Encoded protein: CASSLVAVLAETQYF.

This chain uses TRBV5-4 with TRBJ2-1; TRBD2 agrees at 9 bases. The germline V gene has CDR1 SGHNT and CDR2 YYREEE (reference sequence). CDR3 length: 16 residues. After removal of 3 bases from V and 3 bases from J, the junction contained 7 bases not matched to a gene. The CDR3 bases are TGTGCCAGCAGCTCCGACGGCGGGAGGGGCTACAATGAGCAGTTCTTC. This translates into CASSSDGGRGYNEQFF.

The J gene is TRBJ2-2, the V gene TRBV10-1; D possibly corresponds to TRBD1 (6 bases). CDR1 is WNHNN, CDR2 SYGVQD, per germline (reference sequence). The CDR3 is made up of 17 amino acids. V was cut by 5 bases and J by 4 bases, with 20 bases left in between. Here the CDR3 DNA reads TGCGCCAGCAGTCCCTTTTTGGGGGCAGGTGGCACCGGGGAGCTGTTTTTT. Translation gives CASSPFLGAGGTGELFF.

This rearrangement joins TRBV19 to TRBJ1-4; TRBD1 agrees at 8 bases. This CDR3 is 14 amino acids long. CDR1 and CDR2 from the germline V gene are LNHDA and SQIVND (reference sequence). V was clipped by 4 bases and J by 5 bases; unmatched bases: 3. The CDR3 here is CASSRGQVNEKLFF. DNA of the CDR3: TGTGCCAGTAGTAGGGGACAGGTCAATGAAAAACTGTTTTTT.

A single count supports this clone. V is TRBV6-5 and J is TRBJ1-1, with D possibly matching TRBD1 (6 bases). V shed 9 bases and J shed 9 bases, with 17 bases lying between them. The CDR3 consists of 12 residues. Germline V lookup: CDR1 MNHEY, CDR2 SVGAGI. CDR3 sequence: CASLDSLLKAFF. The CDR3 coding sequence is TGTGCCAGTCTGGACAGTTTATTAAAAGCTTTCTTT.

This clone was counted only a few times. The J gene is TRBJ2-3, the V gene TRBV7-9, with unresolved D. The CDR3 is made up of 12 amino acids. Germline V lookup: CDR1 SEHNR, CDR2 FQNEAQ (reference sequence). Trimming took off 5 bases at V and 2 bases at J, with 5 bases between the two ends. The CDR3 coding sequence is TGTGCCAGCAGCACAGTCACAGATACGCAGTATTTT. Protein product: CASSTVTDTQYF.